The sequence of this TCR beta chain was determined in a study of monozygotic twins with inflammatory bowel disease. TCRdb reanalyzed the 5' RACE reads and collapses them to one entry per CDR3 protein, without DNA. The table lists 110,000 to 150,000 distinct CDR3 sequences, with 1% to 1.5% in the top ten. Sequenced: blood. The TCR comes from a human donor with ulcerative colitis or Crohn's disease, or a healthy co-twin of an affected twin (not recorded which).

The CDR3 here is CSARDQRFFYEQYF. V is TRBV20-1 and J is TRBJ2-7; checking the TCRdb D call of TRBD2 is not possible without DNA. The germline gives CDR1 DFQATT, CDR2 SNEGSKA (reference sequence). The CDR3 is 14 residues long.